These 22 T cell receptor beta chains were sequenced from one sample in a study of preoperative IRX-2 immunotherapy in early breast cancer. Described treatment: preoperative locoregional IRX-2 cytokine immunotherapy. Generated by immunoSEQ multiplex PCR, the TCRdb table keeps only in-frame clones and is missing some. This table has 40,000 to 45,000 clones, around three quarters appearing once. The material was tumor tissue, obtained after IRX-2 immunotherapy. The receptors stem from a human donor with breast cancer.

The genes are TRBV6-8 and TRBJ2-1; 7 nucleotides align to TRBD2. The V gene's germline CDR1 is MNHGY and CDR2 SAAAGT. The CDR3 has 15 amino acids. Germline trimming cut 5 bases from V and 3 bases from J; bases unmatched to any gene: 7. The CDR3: CASSTKRTSYNEQFF. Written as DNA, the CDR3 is TGTGCCAGCAGTACTAAGCGGACTAGCTACAATGAGCAGTTCTTC.

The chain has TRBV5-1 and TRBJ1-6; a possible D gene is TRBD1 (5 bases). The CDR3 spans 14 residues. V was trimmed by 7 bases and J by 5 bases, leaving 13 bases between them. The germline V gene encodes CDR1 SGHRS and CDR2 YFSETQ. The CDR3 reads CASSRTRHNSPLHF. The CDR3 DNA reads TGCGCCAGCTCTCGGACAAGACATAATTCACCCCTCCACTTT.

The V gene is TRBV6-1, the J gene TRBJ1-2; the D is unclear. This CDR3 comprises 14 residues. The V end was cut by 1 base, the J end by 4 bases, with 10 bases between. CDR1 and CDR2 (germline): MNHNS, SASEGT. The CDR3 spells CASSEGPTGYGYTF. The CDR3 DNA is TGTGCCAGCAGTGAAGGGCCAACGGGCTATGGCTACACCTTC.

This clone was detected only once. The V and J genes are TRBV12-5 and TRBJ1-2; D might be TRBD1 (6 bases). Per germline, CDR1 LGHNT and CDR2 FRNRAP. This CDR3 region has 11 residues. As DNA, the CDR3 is TGTGCCAGCAACACACAGGGAGGCTACACCTTC. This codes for CASNTQGGYTF.

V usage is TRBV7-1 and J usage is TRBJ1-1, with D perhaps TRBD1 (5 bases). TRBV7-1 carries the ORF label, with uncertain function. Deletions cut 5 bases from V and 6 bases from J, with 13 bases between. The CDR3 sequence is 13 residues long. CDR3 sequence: CASSQGRASEAFF. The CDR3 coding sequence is TGTGCCAGCAGCCAGGGACGGGCCTCTGAAGCTTTCTTT.

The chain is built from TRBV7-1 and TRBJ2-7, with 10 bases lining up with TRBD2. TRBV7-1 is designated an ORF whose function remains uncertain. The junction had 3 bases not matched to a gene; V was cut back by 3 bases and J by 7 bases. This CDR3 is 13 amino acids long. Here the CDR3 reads CASSSGLAEEQYF. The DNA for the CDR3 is TGTGCCAGCAGCTCCGGACTAGCGGAGGAGCAGTACTTC.

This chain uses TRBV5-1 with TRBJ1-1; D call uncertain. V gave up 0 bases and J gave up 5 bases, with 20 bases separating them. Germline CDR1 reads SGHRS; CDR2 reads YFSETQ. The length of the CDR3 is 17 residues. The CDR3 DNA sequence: TGCGCCAGCAGCTTGGAACCCCCCACAGCGGTGGGGACTGAAGCTTTCTTT. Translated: CASSLEPPTAVGTEAFF.

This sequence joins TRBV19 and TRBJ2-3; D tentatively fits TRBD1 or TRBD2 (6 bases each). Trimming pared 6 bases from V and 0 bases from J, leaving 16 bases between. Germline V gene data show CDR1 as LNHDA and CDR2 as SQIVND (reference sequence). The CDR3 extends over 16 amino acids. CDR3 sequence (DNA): TGTGCCAGTAGAAATCGGGGGCAGTTCAGCACAGATACGCAGTATTTT. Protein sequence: CASRNRGQFSTDTQYF.

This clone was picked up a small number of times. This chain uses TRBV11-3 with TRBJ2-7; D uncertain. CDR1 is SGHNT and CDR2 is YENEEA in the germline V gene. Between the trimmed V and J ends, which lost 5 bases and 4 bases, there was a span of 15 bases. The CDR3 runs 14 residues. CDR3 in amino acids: CASSPAGLGYEQYF. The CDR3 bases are TGTGCCAGCAGCCCAGCAGGTCTTGGTTACGAGCAGTACTTC.

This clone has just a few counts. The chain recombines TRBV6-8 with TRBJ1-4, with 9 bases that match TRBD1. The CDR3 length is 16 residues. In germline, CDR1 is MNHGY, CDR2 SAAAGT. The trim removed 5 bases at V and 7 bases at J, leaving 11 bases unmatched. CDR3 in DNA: TGTGCCAGCAGTGAGCCACCGGGACAGGGATGTGAAAAACTGTTTTTT. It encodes CASSEPPGQGCEKLFF.

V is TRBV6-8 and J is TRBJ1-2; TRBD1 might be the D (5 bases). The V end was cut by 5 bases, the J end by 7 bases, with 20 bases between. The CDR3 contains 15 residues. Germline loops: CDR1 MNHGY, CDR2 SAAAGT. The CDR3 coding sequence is TGTGCCAGCAGTACCCAGGGAGGGTGGGACCTTGGCTACACCTTC. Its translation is CASSTQGGWDLGYTF.

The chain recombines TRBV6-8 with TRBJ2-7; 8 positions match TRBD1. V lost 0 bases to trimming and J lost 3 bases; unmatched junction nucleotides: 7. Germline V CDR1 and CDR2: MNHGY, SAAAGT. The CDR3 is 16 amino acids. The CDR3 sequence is CASSYSQGARDYEQYF. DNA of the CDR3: TGTGCCAGCAGTTACTCCCAGGGGGCGAGAGACTACGAGCAGTACTTC.

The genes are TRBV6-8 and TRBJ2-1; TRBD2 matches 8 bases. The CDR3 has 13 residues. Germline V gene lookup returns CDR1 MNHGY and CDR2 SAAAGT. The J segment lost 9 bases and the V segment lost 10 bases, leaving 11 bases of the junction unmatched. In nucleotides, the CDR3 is TGTGCCACTCGGGCTAGCGGGTATAGTGAGCAGTTCTTC. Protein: CATRASGYSEQFF.

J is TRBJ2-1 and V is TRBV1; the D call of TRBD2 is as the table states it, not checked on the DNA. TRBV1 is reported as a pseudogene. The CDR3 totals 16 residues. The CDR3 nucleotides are TGCGCCAGCAGCCACATGGGGGGGTCCTCCTACAATGAGCAGTTCTTC. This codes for CASSHMGGSSYNEQFF.

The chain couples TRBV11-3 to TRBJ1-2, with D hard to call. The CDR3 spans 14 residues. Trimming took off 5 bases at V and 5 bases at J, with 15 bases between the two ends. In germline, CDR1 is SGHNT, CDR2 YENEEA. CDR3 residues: CASSAKGVRYGYTF. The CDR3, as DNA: TGTGCCAGCAGCGCCAAGGGAGTGAGATATGGCTACACCTTC.

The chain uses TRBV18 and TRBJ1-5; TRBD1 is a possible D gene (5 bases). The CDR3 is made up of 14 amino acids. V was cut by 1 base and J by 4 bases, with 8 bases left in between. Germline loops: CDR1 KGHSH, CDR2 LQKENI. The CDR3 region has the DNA TGTGCCAGCTCACCACTGGGGGGAAATCAGCCCCAGCATTTT. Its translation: CASSPLGGNQPQHF.

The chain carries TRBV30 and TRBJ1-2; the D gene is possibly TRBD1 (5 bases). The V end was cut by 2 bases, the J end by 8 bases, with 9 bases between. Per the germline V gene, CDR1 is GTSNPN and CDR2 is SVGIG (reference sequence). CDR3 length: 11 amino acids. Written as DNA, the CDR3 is TGTGCCTGGAGTATGAGGGACGGCTACACCTTC. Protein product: CAWSMRDGYTF.

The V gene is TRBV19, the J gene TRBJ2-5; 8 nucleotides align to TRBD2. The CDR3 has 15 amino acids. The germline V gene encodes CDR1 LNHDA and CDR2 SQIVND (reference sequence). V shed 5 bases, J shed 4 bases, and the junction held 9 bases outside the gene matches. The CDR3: CASSPGGGYGETQYF. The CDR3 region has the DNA TGTGCCAGTAGTCCGGGAGGGGGATACGGAGAGACCCAGTACTTC. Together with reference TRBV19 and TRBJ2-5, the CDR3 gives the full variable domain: DGGITQSPKYLFRKEGQNVTLSCEQNLNHDAMYWYRQDPGQGLRLIYYSQIVNDFQKGDIAEGYSVSREKKESFPLTVTSAQKNPTAFYLCASSPGGGYGETQYFGPGTRLLVL.

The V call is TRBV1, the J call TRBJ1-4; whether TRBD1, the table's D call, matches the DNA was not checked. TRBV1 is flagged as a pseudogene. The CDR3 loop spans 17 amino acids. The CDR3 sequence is CASSLTGTGHPNEKLFF. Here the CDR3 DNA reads TGCGCCAGCAGCCTAACCGGGACAGGGCATCCTAATGAAAAACTGTTTTTT.

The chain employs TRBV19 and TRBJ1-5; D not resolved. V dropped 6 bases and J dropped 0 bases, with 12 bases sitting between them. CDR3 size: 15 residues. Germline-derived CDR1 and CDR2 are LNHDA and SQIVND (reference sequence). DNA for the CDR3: TGTGCCAGTAGCCCAAGCCCATATAGCAATCAGCCCCAGCATTTT. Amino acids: CASSPSPYSNQPQHF. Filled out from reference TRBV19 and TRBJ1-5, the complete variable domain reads DGGITQSPKYLFRKEGQNVTLSCEQNLNHDAMYWYRQDPGQGLRLIYYSQIVNDFQKGDIAEGYSVSREKKESFPLTVTSAQKNPTAFYLCASSPSPYSNQPQHFGDGTRLSIL.

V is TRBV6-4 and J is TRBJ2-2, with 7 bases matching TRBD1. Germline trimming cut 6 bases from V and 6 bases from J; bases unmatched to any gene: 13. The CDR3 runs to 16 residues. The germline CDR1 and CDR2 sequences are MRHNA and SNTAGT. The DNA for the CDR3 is TGTGCCAGCAGGAAGGCCAGGGGGTGGGCATCCGGGGAGCTGTTTTTT. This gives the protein CASRKARGWASGELFF.

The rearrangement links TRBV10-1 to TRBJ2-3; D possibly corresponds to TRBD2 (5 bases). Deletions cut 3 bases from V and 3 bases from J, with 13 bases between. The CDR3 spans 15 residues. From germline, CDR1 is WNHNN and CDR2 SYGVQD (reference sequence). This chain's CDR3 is CASSDTGSGTDTQYF. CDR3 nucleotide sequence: TGCGCCAGCAGTGATACGGGATCCGGGACAGATACGCAGTATTTT.